This TCR beta chain was sequenced during a study of chemoradiotherapy in HPV16-positive cancers. Study results and caveats: Non-HPV-specific T cells did not expand in tumors during treatment, whereas candidate HPV-specific clones and E7-related motifs did. In HPV16-positive patients, HPV-responsive T-cell expansion tracked better recurrence-free survival.

Trimming stripped 0 bases from V and 8 bases from J, with 11 bases between. CDR1 and CDR2 from the germline V gene are MGHRA and YSYEKL. There are 15 residues in the CDR3. As to this clone: Its antigen is not identified.

The method was immunoSEQ multiplex PCR; TCRdb's version includes in-frame clones alone and lacks a portion of them. The data show about 14,000 clones, under 95% seen once. Repertoires were sampled repeatedly during chemoradiotherapy. The clonotype originates from a human donor with HPV-associated anogenital cancer. The chain employs TRBV4-1 and TRBJ1-6; no clear D gene. Material: blood, obtained from a patient who underwent chemoradiotherapy. The CDR3 nucleotides read TGCGCCAGCAGCCAAGACACGGGAAGGCATTCACCCCTCCACTTT. Its translation: CASSQDTGRHSPLHF.